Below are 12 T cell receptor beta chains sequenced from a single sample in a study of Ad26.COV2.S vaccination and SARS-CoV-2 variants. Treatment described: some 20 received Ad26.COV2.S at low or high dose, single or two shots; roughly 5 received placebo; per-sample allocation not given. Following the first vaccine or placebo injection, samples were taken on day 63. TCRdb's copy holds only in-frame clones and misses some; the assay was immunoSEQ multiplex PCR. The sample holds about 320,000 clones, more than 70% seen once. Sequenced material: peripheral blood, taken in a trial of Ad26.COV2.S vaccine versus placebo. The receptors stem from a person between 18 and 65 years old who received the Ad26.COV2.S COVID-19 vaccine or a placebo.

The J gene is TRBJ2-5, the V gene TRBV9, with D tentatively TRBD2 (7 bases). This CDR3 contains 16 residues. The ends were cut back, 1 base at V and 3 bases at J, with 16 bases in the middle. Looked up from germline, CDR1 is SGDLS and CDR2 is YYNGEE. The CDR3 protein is CASSVLGGGGKETQYF. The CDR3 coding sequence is TGTGCCAGCAGCGTACTAGGTGGCGGGGGCAAAGAGACCCAGTACTTC.

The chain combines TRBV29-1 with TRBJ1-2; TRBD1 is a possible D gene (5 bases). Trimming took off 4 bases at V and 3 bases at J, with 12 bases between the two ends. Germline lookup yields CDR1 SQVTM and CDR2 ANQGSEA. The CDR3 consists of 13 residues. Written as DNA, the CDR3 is TGCAGCGTTGGGGGCAGCTATTACTATGGCTACACCTTC. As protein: CSVGGSYYYGYTF.

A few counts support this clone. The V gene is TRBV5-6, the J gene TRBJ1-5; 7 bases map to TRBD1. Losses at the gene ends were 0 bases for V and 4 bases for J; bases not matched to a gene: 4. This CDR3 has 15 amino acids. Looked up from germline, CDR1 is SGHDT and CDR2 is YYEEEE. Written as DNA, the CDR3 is TGTGCCAGCAGCTTGGGTGGACAGGCAAATCAGCCCCAGCATTTT. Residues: CASSLGGQANQPQHF.

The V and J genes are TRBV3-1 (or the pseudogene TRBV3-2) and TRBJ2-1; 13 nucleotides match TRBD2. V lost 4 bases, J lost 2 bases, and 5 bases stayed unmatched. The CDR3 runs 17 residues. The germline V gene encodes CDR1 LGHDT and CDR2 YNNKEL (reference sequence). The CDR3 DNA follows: TGTGCCAGCAGCCGGACTAGCGGGGGCTTTACCTACAATGAGCAGTTCTTC. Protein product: CASSRTSGGFTYNEQFF.

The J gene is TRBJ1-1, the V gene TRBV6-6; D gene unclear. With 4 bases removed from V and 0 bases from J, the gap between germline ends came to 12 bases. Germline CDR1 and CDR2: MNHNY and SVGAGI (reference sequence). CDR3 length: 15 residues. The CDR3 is CASSSQTSLNTEAFF. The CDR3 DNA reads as TGTGCCAGCAGTTCCCAGACATCTTTGAACACTGAAGCTTTCTTT.

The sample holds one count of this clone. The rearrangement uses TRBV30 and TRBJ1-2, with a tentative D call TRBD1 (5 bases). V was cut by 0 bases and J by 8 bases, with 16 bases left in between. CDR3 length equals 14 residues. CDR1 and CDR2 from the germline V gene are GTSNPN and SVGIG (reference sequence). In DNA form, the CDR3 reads TGTGCCTGGAGTGTACGGCGGGACTTTATCGGCTACACCTTC. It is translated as CAWSVRRDFIGYTF. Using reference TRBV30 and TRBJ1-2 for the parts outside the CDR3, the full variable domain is SQTIHQWPATLVQPVGSPLSLECTVEGTSNPNLYWYRQAAGRGLQLLFYSVGIGQISSEVPQNLSASRPQDRQFILSSKKLLLSDSGFYLCAWSVRRDFIGYTFGSGTRLTVV.

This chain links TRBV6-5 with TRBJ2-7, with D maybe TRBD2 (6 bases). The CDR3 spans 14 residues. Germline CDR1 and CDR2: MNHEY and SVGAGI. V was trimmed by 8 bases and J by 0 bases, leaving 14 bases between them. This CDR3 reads CASPGDGSSYEQYF. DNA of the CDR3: TGTGCCAGCCCCGGGGACGGGAGCTCCTACGAGCAGTACTTC.

The CDR3 coding sequence is TGTGCCAGCACCTTGAGGGGGGGCCGGGTGAGCGAGCAGTACTTC. Residues: CASTLRGGRVSEQYF. This chain connects TRBV11-2 to TRBJ2-7, with D possibly TRBD2 on 7 matching bases. Trimming cost V 7 bases and J 6 bases, with 22 bases left between them. CDR1 is SGHAT, CDR2 FQNNGV, per germline. The CDR3 runs 15 residues.

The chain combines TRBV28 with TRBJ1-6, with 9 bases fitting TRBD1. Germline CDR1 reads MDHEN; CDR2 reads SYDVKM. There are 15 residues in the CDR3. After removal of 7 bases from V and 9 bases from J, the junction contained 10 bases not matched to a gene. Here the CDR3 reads CASTPTDRGFSPLHF. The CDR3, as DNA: TGTGCCAGCACCCCGACGGACAGGGGTTTTTCACCCCTCCACTTT.

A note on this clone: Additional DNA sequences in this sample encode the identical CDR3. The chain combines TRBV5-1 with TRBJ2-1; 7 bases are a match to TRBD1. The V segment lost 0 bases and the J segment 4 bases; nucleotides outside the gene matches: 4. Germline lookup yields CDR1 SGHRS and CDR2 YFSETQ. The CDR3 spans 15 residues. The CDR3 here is CASSLGQGTYNEQFF. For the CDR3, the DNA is TGCGCCAGCAGCTTGGGACAGGGCACATACAATGAGCAGTTCTTC.

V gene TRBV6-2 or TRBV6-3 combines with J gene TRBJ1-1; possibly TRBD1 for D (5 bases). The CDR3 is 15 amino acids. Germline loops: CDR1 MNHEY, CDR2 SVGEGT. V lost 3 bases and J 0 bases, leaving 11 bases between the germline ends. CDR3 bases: TGTGCCAGCAGTTATTCGGTGGGGCTGAACACTGAAGCTTTCTTT. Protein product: CASSYSVGLNTEAFF.

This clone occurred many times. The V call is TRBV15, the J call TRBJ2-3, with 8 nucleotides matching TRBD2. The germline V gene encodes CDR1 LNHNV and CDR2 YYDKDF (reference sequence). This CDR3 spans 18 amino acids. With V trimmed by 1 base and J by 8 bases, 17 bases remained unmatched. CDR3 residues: CATSRGILPEAGGGTQYF. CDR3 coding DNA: TGTGCCACCAGCAGAGGAATTTTACCGGAGGCGGGGGGTGGTACGCAGTATTTT. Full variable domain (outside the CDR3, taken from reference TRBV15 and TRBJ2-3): DAMVIQNPRYQVTQFGKPVTLSCSQTLNHNVMYWYQQKSSQAPKLLFHYYDKDFNNEADTPDNFQSRRPNTSFCFLDIRSPGLGDTAMYLCATSRGILPEAGGGTQYFGPGTRLTVL.